A single T cell receptor beta chain is shown here with its context. Which antigen it targets is not known. The sample holds no much larger clone one base away, and base qualities are not on file. Taken from the germline V gene, the CDR1 and CDR2 loops are SQVTM and ANQGSEA. At the junction V is shortened by 4 bases and J by 0 bases, with 6 bases in between. The CDR3 covers 12 residues, taking in both the cysteine and the phenylalanine. Left in the record is the CDR3 DNA by itself, 36 bases read in frame from the first base. The time point label corresponds to: patch test 1, 2 weeks after DPC sensitization. The treatment or condition label, as the study defines it: therapeutic diphenylcyclopropenone sensitization with weekly scalp DPC. Unfractionated whole blood was collected in Tempus Blood RNA tubes, and total RNA was extracted from that blood. Blood at each patch-test visit was drawn before the patch test was applied. Patients were eligible if aged 18 to 70, diagnosed with alopecia and judged suitable for DPC therapy, and pregnant patients were excluded.

This sample was taken from a study of human T cells and chemical hapten exposure (dated by TCRdb to the early 2020s). In terms of the full investigation: For sensitization, 2% DPC in acetone was applied to a roughly 2 cm by roughly 2 cm area of upper inner arm skin. Weekly therapeutic DPC doses were additionally applied to the scalp of patients throughout the roughly 25-week study period. Patch testing was performed on the upper back with Finn chambers containing 0.01% DPC, and the patch tests were scored after 6 days according to International Contact Dermatitis Research Group standards. The patient cohort, mostly female, included alopecia areata with under or over 50% scalp involvement, alopecia totalis and alopecia universalis. The libraries were sequenced as a pool, and the TCR yield per sample differed mostly because of small variations in library volumes within the pool. In alopecia patients, the study followed how the peripheral blood TCR repertoire changed in vivo over primary and secondary sensitization to diphenylcyclopropenone (DPC), a hapten. Blood samples were taken from patients before sensitization (week 0) and at 2, 6 and about 24 weeks after DPC sensitization. For TCR sequencing, blood came from 25 to 35 alopecia patients at anywhere from one to four time points (pre-sensitization, 2, 6 and 24 weeks). Both TCR alpha and TCR beta chains were sequenced from each blood RNA sample. The investigation overall reported the following: Expanded TCRs formed significantly more large CDR3 similarity clusters than pre-sensitization or healthy control sets, consistent with antigen-driven responses. Because all patients had alopecia, a presumed autoimmune disease, the immune response of the patients might differ from that of healthy individuals. The number of TCRs above 1 in 1000 frequency did not change with DPC sensitization; there was no evidence of global repertoire structure alterations. Patch test score correlated positively with the number of PT1 expanded TCRs, reaching significance at thresholds 8, 16 and 32 but not at 4. After repeated subsampling, the strength of the expansion versus patch-test correlation and the threshold at which it became significant changed.

Library creation used RACE. Sequencing relied on a NextSeq 500. During library preparation, unique molecular identifiers were attached to individual cDNA molecules so that TCRs could be counted in a quantitative, reproducible way. The source study handled its data this way. The median number of TCRs per sample was some 100,000, ranging from 23,224 to 690,600. The Decombinator software suite was used to annotate V, J and CDR3 in the TCR reads. For the PS versus PT1 abundance plots, all samples were subsampled to the same number of TCRs (28,000). Expanded TCRs were defined as absent before sensitization and observed at least eight times at the 2-week time point. TCRdb reanalyzed the raw reads on its own, using fastp at Q25 for trimming and MiXCR for clone calling, and kept in-frame beta chains. Entries are consolidated by CDR3 protein sequence, retaining the most common genes and DNA. The V and J calls were not made by the authors but by TCRdb's processing. Within this sample are some 41,000 distinct CDR3 sequences, with 4% of them counted one time only. The ten largest clones represent 20% to 30% of the sample.

The sequences come from whole blood, collected in connection with sensitization to the hapten diphenylcyclopropenone (DPC). The receptor's source is a man aged 45 to 65 with alopecia areata. Some clones in this sample may be carry-over from other donors' samples. Here the chain combines TRBV29-1 and TRBJ2-5; the D gene assignment is ambiguous. This receptor carries the CDR3 CSVGPDQETQYF. DNA sequence: TGCAGCGTTGGCCCCGACCAAGAGACCCAGTACTTC.